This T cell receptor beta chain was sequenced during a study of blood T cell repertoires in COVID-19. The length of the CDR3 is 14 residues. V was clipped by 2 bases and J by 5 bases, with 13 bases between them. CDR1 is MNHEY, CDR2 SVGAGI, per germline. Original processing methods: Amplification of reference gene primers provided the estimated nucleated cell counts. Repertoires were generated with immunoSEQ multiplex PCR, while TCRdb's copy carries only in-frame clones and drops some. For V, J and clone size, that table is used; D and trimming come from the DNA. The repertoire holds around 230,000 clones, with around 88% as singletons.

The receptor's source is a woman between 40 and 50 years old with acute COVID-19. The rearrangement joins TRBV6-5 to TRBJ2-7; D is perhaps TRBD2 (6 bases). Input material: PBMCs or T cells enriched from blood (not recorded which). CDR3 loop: CASSYDGASDEQYF. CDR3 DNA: TGTGCCAGCAGTTACGACGGGGCTAGCGACGAGCAGTACTTC.